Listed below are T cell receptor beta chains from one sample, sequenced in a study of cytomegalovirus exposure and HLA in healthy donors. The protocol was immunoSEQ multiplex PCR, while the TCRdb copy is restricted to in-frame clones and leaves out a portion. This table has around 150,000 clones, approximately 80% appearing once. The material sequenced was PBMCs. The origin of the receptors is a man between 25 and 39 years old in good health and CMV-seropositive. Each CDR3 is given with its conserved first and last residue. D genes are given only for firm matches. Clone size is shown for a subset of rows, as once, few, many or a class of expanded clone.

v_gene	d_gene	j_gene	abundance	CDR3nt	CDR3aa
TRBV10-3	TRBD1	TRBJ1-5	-	TGTGCCATCAGTGAAGAGAGGGGGCACAATCAGCCCCAGCATTTT	CAISEERGHNQPQHF
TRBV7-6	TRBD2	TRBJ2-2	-	TGTGCCAGCAGCTTACAAGCGGGGACGAACACCGGGGAGCTGTTTTTT	CASSLQAGTNTGELFF
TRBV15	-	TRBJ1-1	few	TGTGCCACCAGCCCATGGGCGGGGAACACTGAAGCTTTCTTT	CATSPWAGNTEAFF
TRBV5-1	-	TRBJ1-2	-	TGCGCCAGCAGCTCCCGAGTAGGGGATAATGGCTACACCTTC	CASSSRVGDNGYTF
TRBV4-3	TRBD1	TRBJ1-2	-	TGCGCCAGCAGCTCCACGGGGACAGGGAGGGTTGATGGCTACACCTTC	CASSSTGTGRVDGYTF
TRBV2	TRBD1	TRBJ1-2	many	TGTGCCAGCAGCGGGGACAGGGATGCGCTTGGCTACACCTTC	CASSGDRDALGYTF
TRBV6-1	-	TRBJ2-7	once	TGTGCCAGCACTCCGAACCGACAGTCCGTCTACGAGCAGTACTTC	CASTPNRQSVYEQYF
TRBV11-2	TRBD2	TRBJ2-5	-	TGTGCCAGCAGCTTGGGTATGGGACTACAAGAGACCCAGTACTTC	CASSLGMGLQETQYF
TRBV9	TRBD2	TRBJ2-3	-	TGTGCCAGCAGCGTAGGGAGCGGGAGTATTTCAGATACGCAGTATTTT	CASSVGSGSISDTQYF
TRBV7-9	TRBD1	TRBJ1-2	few	TGTGCCAGCAGCTCCGTGGACAGGGCTAACTATGGCTACACCTTC	CASSSVDRANYGYTF
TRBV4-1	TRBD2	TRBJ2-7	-	TGCGCCAGCAGCCAGCTGACTAGCGGGGCCTACGAGCAGTACTTC	CASSQLTSGAYEQYF
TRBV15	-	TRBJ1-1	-	TGTGCCACCAGCAGTATTTCCTACACTGAAGCTTTCTTT	CATSSISYTEAFF
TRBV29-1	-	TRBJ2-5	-	TGCAGCGTTGCCCCGAGACTAGGTGAGACCCAGTACTTC	CSVAPRLGETQYF
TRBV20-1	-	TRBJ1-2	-	TGCAGTGCTAGCTCTAACTATGGCTACACCTTC	CSASSNYGYTF
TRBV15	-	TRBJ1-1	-	TGTGCCACCAGCAGAGATAAGGGGGTGGGTGAAGCTTTCTTT	CATSRDKGVGEAFF
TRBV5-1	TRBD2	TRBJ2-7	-	TGCGCCAGCAGCCTTGACCCCGGGACTAACTACGAGCAGTACTTC	CASSLDPGTNYEQYF
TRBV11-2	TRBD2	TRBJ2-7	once	TGTGCCAGCAGCTTAGTGGCCGCGGGAGGGTTCTACGAGCAGTACTTC	CASSLVAAGGFYEQYF
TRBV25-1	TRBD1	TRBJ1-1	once	TGTGCCAGCAGGACCCCTACAGGGGTGAACACTGAAGCTTTCTTT	CASRTPTGVNTEAFF
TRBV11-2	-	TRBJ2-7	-	TGTGCCAGCAGCCTCTACAGGACCATCGCCGAGCAGTACTTC	CASSLYRTIAEQYF
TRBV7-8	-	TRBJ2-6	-	TGTGCCAGCAGTAAAACGGGACTCGATTTCTCTGGGGCCAACGTCCTGACTTTC	CASSKTGLDFSGANVLTF
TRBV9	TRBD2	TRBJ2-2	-	TGTGCCAGCAGCGTATATAGCGGGGTTCCCACCGGGGAGCTGTTTTTT	CASSVYSGVPTGELFF
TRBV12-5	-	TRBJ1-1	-	TGTGCTAGTGGTTTGGTTCAGGGTGTTGCTGAAGCTTTCTTT	CASGLVQGVAEAFF
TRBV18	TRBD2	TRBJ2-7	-	TGTGCCAGCTCACCACCAGGGACTAGCGGGAGTATTTACGAGCAGTACTTC	CASSPPGTSGSIYEQYF
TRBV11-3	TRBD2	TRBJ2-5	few	TGTGCCAGCAGCACCCGGGGGGAGAGTTACCAAGAGACCCAGTACTTC	CASSTRGESYQETQYF
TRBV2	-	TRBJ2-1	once	TGTGCCAGCAGTGAAGCGGGGCAGTCGTACAATGAGCAGTTCTTC	CASSEAGQSYNEQFF
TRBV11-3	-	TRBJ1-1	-	TGTGCCAGCAGTACAGGGAACACTGAAGCTTTCTTT	CASSTGNTEAFF
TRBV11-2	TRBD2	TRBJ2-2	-	TGTGCCAGCAGCAAAGGGGCGGGCGGGGGGTCAACCGGGGAGCTGTTTTTT	CASSKGAGGGSTGELFF
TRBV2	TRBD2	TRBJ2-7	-	TGTGCCAGCAGAACGACTAGCGGGGGCTTTTACGAGCAGTACTTC	CASRTTSGGFYEQYF
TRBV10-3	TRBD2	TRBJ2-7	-	TGTGCCATCAGTGAACAAACTAGCGCGAGTGAGCAGTACTTC	CAISEQTSASEQYF
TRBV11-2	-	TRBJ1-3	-	TGTGCCAGCAGTCCCCCAGGCCCCGTGAGTGAAAACACCATATATTTT	CASSPPGPVSENTIYF
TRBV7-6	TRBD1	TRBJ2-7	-	TGTGCCAGCAGCGCGGGACAGGGGTCCTACGAGCAGTACTTC	CASSAGQGSYEQYF
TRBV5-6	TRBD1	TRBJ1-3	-	TGTGCCAGCAGCTTGGCCAACAGGGGTCCTGGAAACACCATATATTTT	CASSLANRGPGNTIYF
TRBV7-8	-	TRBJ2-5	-	TGTGCCAGCAGCTTAAAGGGGCTTGGTCAGTACTTC	CASSLKGLGQYF
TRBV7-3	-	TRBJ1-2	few	TGTGCCAGCAGCTTAAACGGGGGCTATGGCTACACCTTC	CASSLNGGYGYTF
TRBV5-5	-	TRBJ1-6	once	TGTGCCAGCAGACCCCAGGGTGGGCATAATTCACCCCTCCACTTT	CASRPQGGHNSPLHF
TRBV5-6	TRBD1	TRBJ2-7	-	TGTGCCAGCAGGCGTACAGGGGTTTACGAGCAGTACTTC	CASRRTGVYEQYF
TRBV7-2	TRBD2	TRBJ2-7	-	TGTGCCAGCAGCTTAGGTCTAGCGGGGGACGAGCAGTACTTC	CASSLGLAGDEQYF
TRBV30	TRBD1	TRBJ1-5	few	TGTGCCTGGAGCAGGGGGCAAAGCAATCAGCCCCAGCATTTT	CAWSRGQSNQPQHF
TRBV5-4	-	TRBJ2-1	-	TGTGCCAGCAGCTACCCCGGGGGTGAGCAGTTCTTC	CASSYPGGEQFF
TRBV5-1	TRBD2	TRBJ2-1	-	TGCGCCAGCAGCATACCGGGACTAGCTCGCGCTGAGCAGTTCTTC	CASSIPGLARAEQFF
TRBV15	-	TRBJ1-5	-	TGTGCCACCAGCAGTCTGGGGGGGGGATCCTCCATAGGGCCCCAGCATTTT	CATSSLGGGSSIGPQHF
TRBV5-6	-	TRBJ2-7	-	TGTGCCAGCAGCTTGACACGGTCAAATCAGGGTATATCCTACGAGCAGTACTTC	CASSLTRSNQGISYEQYF
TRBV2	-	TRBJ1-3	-	TGTGCCAGCAGTGGGGCAGTCTCTGGAAACACCATATATTTT	CASSGAVSGNTIYF
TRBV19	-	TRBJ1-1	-	TGTGCCAGTAGTATAGGAGGCAGGGCAAACACTGAAGCTTTCTTT	CASSIGGRANTEAFF
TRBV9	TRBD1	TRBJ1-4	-	TGTGCCAGCAGCGTAGGGGACAGGGGGCGAAGGGAAAAACTGTTTTTT	CASSVGDRGRREKLFF
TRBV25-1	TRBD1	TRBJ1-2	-	TGTGCCAGCAGTGGGGGACAGGGATGGCGCTACACCTTC	CASSGGQGWRYTF
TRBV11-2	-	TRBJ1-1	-	TGTGCCAGCAGCCCCACGGGGGGTCGGACTGAAGCTTTCTTT	CASSPTGGRTEAFF
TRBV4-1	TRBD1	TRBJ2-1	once	TGCGCCAGCAGCCAGCACCTAACAGGGGAAGTCCGTTACAATGAGCAGTTCTTC	CASSQHLTGEVRYNEQFF
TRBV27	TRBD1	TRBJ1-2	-	TGTGCCAGCAGTTATGACAGGGGTGGTGGCTACACCTTC	CASSYDRGGGYTF
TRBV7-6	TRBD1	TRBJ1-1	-	TGTGCCAGCAGCTTAGGTCCAGGGGGGAGTGGCACTGAAGCTTTCTTT	CASSLGPGGSGTEAFF
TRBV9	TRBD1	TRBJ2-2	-	TGTGCCAGCAGCGCTGGGACAGGGGGAGGCGGGGAGCTGTTTTTT	CASSAGTGGGGELFF
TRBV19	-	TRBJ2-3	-	TGTGCCAGTAGTGAAACACCATTGGGCCCCAACACAGATACGCAGTATTTT	CASSETPLGPNTDTQYF
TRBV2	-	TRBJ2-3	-	TGTGCCAGCAGTGACTACACAGATACGCAGTATTTT	CASSDYTDTQYF